This T cell receptor beta chain was retrieved from a study of blood T cell repertoires in COVID-19. Study overall: Material from acute and convalescent COVID-19 was sourced from the United States, Italy and Spain. T cells, B-cell-depleted T cells, or PBMCs provided the cDNA or gDNA that served as material.

This CDR3 is 15 amino acids long. Germline loops: CDR1 LNHDA, CDR2 SQIVND (reference sequence). The V segment lost 3 bases and the J segment 2 bases; nucleotides outside the gene matches: 7. Authors' methods: Reference gene primer amplification gave nucleated cell count estimates. Profiling relied on immunoSEQ multiplex PCR, and the TCRdb table lists in-frame clones only, not all of them. The V and J calls and the clone size are those of that table, but D and trimming were determined from the DNA. Of some 250,000 clones in the sample, roughly 90% were seen once. The TCR comes from a human donor in a cohort sampled during active COVID-19. The V call is TRBV19, the J call TRBJ2-7; TRBD1 aligns across 7 bases. Sequencing was carried out using peripheral blood. The CDR3 nucleotides read TGTGCCAGTAGTATGAATCCGGACAGGCCCTACGAGCAGTACTTC. It specifies CASSMNPDRPYEQYF.